This passage covers 16 T cell receptor beta chains from one sample sequenced in a study of shared clonotypes between healthy human individuals. Assay used: immunoSEQ multiplex PCR; TCRdb lists only in-frame clones, some missing. The sample lists some 2.1 million clones, roughly 93% occurring once. As defined, naive CD8 cells were CD45RO-negative and positively selected for CCR7, with terminally differentiated effector memory CD45RA+ cells excluded. The sample consisted of naive CD8+ T cells from PBMCs. All receptors come from a man younger than 30 in good health. Some clones in this sample may be carry-over from other donors' samples.

The J gene is TRBJ1-4, the V gene TRBV5-6; D is ambiguous. The germline V gene has CDR1 SGHDT and CDR2 YYEEEE. V was shortened by 0 bases and J by 4 bases, with 10 bases between the two germline ends. This CDR3 is 15 amino acids long. The CDR3 spells CASSLGRKFNEKLFF. CDR3 sequence (DNA): TGTGCCAGCAGCTTGGGTCGCAAATTTAATGAAAAACTGTTTTTT. Complete variable domain (other parts from reference TRBV5-6 and TRBJ1-4): DAGVTQSPTHLIKTRGQQVTLRCSPKSGHDTVSWYQQALGQGPQFIFQYYEEEERQRGNFPDRFSGHQFPNYSSELNVNALLLGDSALYLCASSLGRKFNEKLFFGSGTQLSVL.

The chain has TRBV28 and TRBJ1-2, with TRBD1 identical over 7 bases. This CDR3 is 16 amino acids long. The V gene's germline CDR1 is MDHEN and CDR2 SYDVKM. With 1 base clipped from V and 6 bases from J, the junction kept 11 bases outside the gene matches. CDR3 nucleotide sequence: TGTGCCAGCAGTTTATCCCCCGAGGGGGCGGAGAATGGCTACACCTTC. Amino acid sequence: CASSLSPEGAENGYTF.

The chain employs TRBV15 and TRBJ2-1; TRBD2 is a possible D gene (5 bases). Trimming stripped 8 bases from V and 12 bases from J, with 17 bases between. The CDR3 runs 12 residues. The germline V gene has CDR1 LNHNV and CDR2 YYDKDF (reference sequence). DNA for the CDR3: TGTGCCACCGAAGAGGGAAAACGGGGGCAGTTCTTC. Encoded protein: CATEEGKRGQFF.

In regard to this clone: Within the sample, other DNA sequences also encode this same CDR3. This chain connects TRBV7-9 to TRBJ2-1, with D unclear. Germline V gives CDR1 SEHNR, CDR2 FQNEAQ (reference sequence). Deletions cut 4 bases from V and 5 bases from J, with 3 bases between. This CDR3 contains 11 residues. The CDR3 DNA sequence: TGTGCCAGCAGCTCAGACAATGAGCAGTTCTTC. It is translated as CASSSDNEQFF.

The V and J genes are TRBV7-6 and TRBJ2-1; 8 bases are shared with TRBD2. CDR1 and CDR2 (germline): SGHVS, FNYEAQ. This CDR3 is built from 16 residues. V lost 5 bases to trimming and J lost 5 bases; unmatched junction nucleotides: 11. CDR3 protein: CASSHPFGRAHNEQFF. The CDR3 coding sequence is TGTGCCAGCAGCCACCCTTTCGGGAGGGCCCACAATGAGCAGTTCTTC.

The gene calls are TRBV10-3 and TRBJ2-2; the D is unclear. CDR1 ENHRY and CDR2 SYGVKD come from the germline V gene. V lost 10 bases to trimming and J lost 6 bases, with 15 bases between them. The CDR3 is 13 amino acids. The CDR3 DNA is TGTGCCAGCCGACCGTCGCTCTCCGGGGAGCTGTTTTTT. As protein: CASRPSLSGELFF.

The chain links TRBV28 to TRBJ2-1, with D perhaps TRBD2 (5 bases). The CDR3 sequence is 16 residues long. Trimming took 6 bases from V and 3 from J, leaving 18 bases between them. CDR1 and CDR2 from the germline V gene are MDHEN and SYDVKM. The CDR3 DNA is TGTGCCAGCAGCCTGGGTCGGACGGGGTACTACAATGAGCAGTTCTTC. Amino acid sequence: CASSLGRTGYYNEQFF.

J is TRBJ2-7 and V is TRBV2; possible D gene TRBD1, 7 bases. CDR1 is SNHLY and CDR2 is FYNNEI in the germline V gene. Trimming shortened V by 6 bases and J by 4 bases, and 19 bases separated the two germline ends. The CDR3 has 15 amino acids. CDR3 amino acids: CASREIGGGRYEQYF. DNA of the CDR3: TGTGCCAGCAGGGAAATCGGAGGGGGCAGGTACGAGCAGTACTTC.

This rearrangement joins TRBV27 to TRBJ2-7; a possible D gene is TRBD2 (6 bases). The V end was cut by 9 bases, the J end by 4 bases, with 19 bases between. The CDR3 is 14 amino acids. Germline-derived CDR1 and CDR2 are MNHEY and SMNVEV (reference sequence). CDR3 region: CARRFGTPFYEQYF. CDR3 coding DNA: TGTGCCAGGCGCTTCGGGACTCCATTTTACGAGCAGTACTTC.

V gene TRBV7-3 combines with J gene TRBJ2-1, with 8 nucleotides matching TRBD2. The CDR3 loop spans 16 amino acids. Germline values: CDR1 SGHTA, CDR2 FQGTGA. J gave up 3 bases and V 3 bases, and 7 bases lay outside the gene matches. The CDR3: CASSFNLAGDYNEQFF. The CDR3 region has the DNA TGTGCCAGCAGCTTCAATCTAGCGGGCGACTACAATGAGCAGTTCTTC. Looking up the rest from reference TRBV7-3 and TRBJ2-1 gives the full variable domain: GAGVSQTPSNKVTEKGKYVELRCDPISGHTALYWYRQSLGQGPEFLIYFQGTGAADDSGLPNDRFFAVRPEGSVSTLKIQRTERGDSAVYLCASSFNLAGDYNEQFFGPGTRLTVL.

The gene calls are TRBV4-1 and TRBJ2-1; unclear D gene. Looked up from germline, CDR1 is MGHRA and CDR2 is YSYEKL. V was pared by 0 bases and J by 5 bases, with 8 bases between. The CDR3 is made up of 14 amino acids. The CDR3 spells CASSQEREDNEQFF. CDR3 DNA: TGCGCCAGCAGCCAAGAACGAGAGGACAATGAGCAGTTCTTC.

The V call is TRBV5-1, the J call TRBJ2-1; 7 bases line up with TRBD1. The germline V gene encodes CDR1 SGHRS and CDR2 YFSETQ. V lost 0 bases to trimming and J lost 9 bases; unmatched junction nucleotides: 3. This CDR3 is 13 amino acids long. CDR3 sequence (DNA): TGCGCCAGCAGCTTGGGACAGGGCACTGAGCAGTTCTTC. Protein product: CASSLGQGTEQFF.

The V and J genes are TRBV4-3 and TRBJ2-7, with 11 bases that match TRBD1. The CDR3 spans 14 residues. Germline-derived CDR1 and CDR2 are LGHNA and YSLEER. With 6 bases clipped from V and 6 bases from J, the junction kept 7 bases outside the gene matches. Here the CDR3 DNA reads TGCGCCAGCAGACTTAAAGGGACAGGGGGCGAGCAGTACTTC. Translation gives CASRLKGTGGEQYF.

The CDR3 loop reads CASRDKYSYEQYF. The CDR3 coding sequence is TGTGCCAGCCGGGACAAGTACTCCTACGAGCAGTACTTC. The chain has TRBV7-8 and TRBJ2-7, with D possibly TRBD1 on 6 matching bases. V lost 8 bases to trimming and J lost 0 bases, with 11 bases between them. Germline V gene data show CDR1 as SGHVS and CDR2 as FQNEAQ. CDR3 size: 13 residues.

As regards this clone: Within the sample, other DNA sequences also encode this same CDR3. V gene TRBV7-6 combines with J gene TRBJ2-7; D gene ambiguous. Germline CDR1 SGHVS, CDR2 FNYEAQ. The CDR3 has 13 amino acids. V dropped 2 bases and J dropped 2 bases, with 7 bases sitting between them. The CDR3 DNA reads as TGTGCCAGCAGCTTATCCCAGACCTACGAGCAGTACTTC. Protein product: CASSLSQTYEQYF.

The rearrangement uses TRBV19 and TRBJ2-7, with 8 bases fitting TRBD2. Trimming cost V 7 bases and J 3 bases; bases outside gene matches: 8. This CDR3 comprises 14 residues. Germline CDR1 LNHDA, CDR2 SQIVND (reference sequence). CDR3 in amino acids: CASTSAGALYEQYF. DNA of the CDR3: TGTGCCAGTACGTCAGCGGGAGCCCTCTACGAGCAGTACTTC.